A single sample is the source of the 10 T cell receptor beta chains below, sequenced in a study of blood T cells in healthy people across ages. Using a J-beta primer mix together with a sample-barcoded 5' primer, a second PCR was run for roughly 6 to 11 cycles. One entry per CDR3 protein, called by TCRdb with MiXCR from the 5' RACE reads. The sample contains 450,000 to 650,000 distinct CDR3 sequences, 24% of which appear only once. These data also featured in a second study, about T cells of mothers and their children.

Source material: blood. These TCRs come from a boy aged 5-17 years in good health.

Regarding this clonotype: A read error may account for a junction end that differs from germline. The V call is TRBV7-9, the J call TRBJ2-7; perhaps TRBD2 as D (6 bases). Germline assignment: CDR1 SEHNR and CDR2 FQNEAQ (reference sequence). CDR3 length equals 17 residues. The CDR3 DNA follows: TGTGCCAGCAGCGCGGGACCTAAGGGGCTGCATAATTCCTACGAGCAGTTC. Translating gives CASSAGPKGLHNSYEQF.

V usage is TRBV20-1 and J usage is TRBJ2-7, with D perhaps matching TRBD2 (5 bases). Germline CDR1 is DFQATT and CDR2 is SNEGSKA (reference sequence). The V end lost 3 bases, the J end lost 0 bases, and 21 bases lay between the germline ends. This CDR3 is 17 amino acids long. CDR3 DNA sequence: TGCAGTGCTAGCCGCGCGGGCACACTCTATAGCTCCTACGAGCAGTACTTC. Amino acid sequence: CSASRAGTLYSSYEQYF.

This clonotype was observed a few times. This rearrangement joins TRBV4-3 to TRBJ1-4, with unresolved D. Germline CDR1 LGHNA, CDR2 YSLEER. Deletions cut 1 base from V and 4 bases from J, with 16 bases between. The CDR3 runs to 17 residues. The CDR3 here is CASSQGSHRGVNEKLFF. The DNA of the CDR3 is TGCGCCAGCAGCCAAGGGTCGCATCGGGGAGTTAATGAAAAACTGTTTTTT.

The rearrangement links TRBV20-1 to TRBJ2-7; D possibly corresponds to TRBD1 (5 bases). The V and J ends lost 3 bases and 0 bases respectively, with 15 bases between them. CDR3 length: 15 residues. From germline, CDR1 is DFQATT and CDR2 SNEGSKA (reference sequence). The CDR3 region is CSARPPGPSSYEQYF. CDR3 DNA: TGCAGTGCTAGGCCTCCAGGGCCCAGCTCCTACGAGCAGTACTTC.

V usage is TRBV4-3 and J usage is TRBJ2-5; 8 nucleotides align to TRBD1. The DNA end is a closer match to TRBJ2-7, so the J assignment may be wrong. The CDR3 contains 16 residues. CDR1 is LGHNA, CDR2 YSLEER, per germline. CDR3 bases: TGCGCCAGCAGCCAAGAGGGGGTAGCAGGGGGCAGCGAGCAGTACTTC. It encodes CASSQEGVAGGSEQYF.

This clonotype was counted only a few times. This sequence joins TRBV29-1 and TRBJ2-1; D is unclear. The CDR3 has 11 amino acids. V shed 7 bases and J shed 7 bases, with 11 bases lying between them. The V gene's germline CDR1 is SQVTM and CDR2 ANQGSEA. CDR3 in DNA: TGCAGCGCCTCGACTCTAAATGAGCAGTTCTTC. It encodes CSASTLNEQFF.

The CDR3 DNA is TGTGCCAGCAGCTTAGATCGGTTTTGGCTTACTAGCTCCACAGATACGCAGTATTTT. Translating gives CASSLDRFWLTSSTDTQYF. The rearrangement uses TRBV11-2 and TRBJ2-3, with D possibly being TRBD2 (6 bases). Trimming removed 0 bases from V and 2 bases from J, with 21 bases in between. Per germline, CDR1 SGHAT and CDR2 FQNNGV. The CDR3 loop spans 19 amino acids.

The rearrangement uses TRBV7-2 and TRBJ1-1; D ambiguous. V was cut by 0 bases and J by 4 bases, with 9 bases left in between. The CDR3 has 14 residues. CDR1 and CDR2 (germline): SGHTA, FQGNSA. The CDR3 nucleotides are TGTGCCAGCAGCTTAGCCGATGCGGTCACTGAAGCTTTCTTT. Translated: CASSLADAVTEAFF.

This clonotype has more than one count but fewer than ten. The CDR3 reads CASSYSIFRQGRSYEQYF. CDR3 DNA: TGTGCCAGCAGTTACTCAATCTTCAGACAGGGGAGATCCTACGAGCAGTACTTC. This chain links TRBV6-2 or TRBV6-3 with TRBJ2-7; 8 bases match TRBD1. V lost 0 bases, J lost 1 base, and 11 bases stayed unmatched. The CDR3 spans 18 residues. Germline values: CDR1 MNHEY, CDR2 SVGEGT.

This clonotype has only a few counts. This chain joins TRBV5-4 and TRBJ1-1, with D tentatively TRBD1 (6 bases). V dropped 2 bases and J dropped 3 bases, with 11 bases sitting between them. This CDR3 region has 14 residues. Germline CDR1 SGHNT, CDR2 YYREEE (reference sequence). The CDR3 nucleotides are TGTGCCAGCAGCTTCAGAGGGGGGGACACTGAAGCTTTCTTT. Protein product: CASSFRGGDTEAFF. Full variable domain (outside the CDR3, taken from reference TRBV5-4 and TRBJ1-1): ETGVTQSPTHLIKTRGQQVTLRCSSQSGHNTVSWYQQALGQGPQFIFQYYREEENGRGNFPPRFSGLQFPNYSSELNVNALELDDSALYLCASSFRGGDTEAFFGQGTRLTVV.